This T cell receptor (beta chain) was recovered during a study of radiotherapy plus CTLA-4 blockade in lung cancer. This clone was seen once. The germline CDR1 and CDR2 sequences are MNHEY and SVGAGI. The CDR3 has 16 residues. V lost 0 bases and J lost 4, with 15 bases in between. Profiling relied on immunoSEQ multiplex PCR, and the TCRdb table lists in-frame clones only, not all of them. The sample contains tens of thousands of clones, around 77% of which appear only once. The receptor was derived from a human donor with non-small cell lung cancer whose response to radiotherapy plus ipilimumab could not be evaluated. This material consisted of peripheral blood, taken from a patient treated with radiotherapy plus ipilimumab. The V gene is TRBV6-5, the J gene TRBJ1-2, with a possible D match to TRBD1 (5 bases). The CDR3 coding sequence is TGTGCCAGCAGTTACTCTGGCCAGGGATCCTTCTATGGCTACACCTTC. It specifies CASSYSGQGSFYGYTF.